This entry is about one T cell receptor (beta chain). Its antigen remains unknown. CD8 cells regarded as naive lacked CD45RO, were positively chosen for CCR7, and omitted terminally differentiated effector memory CD45RA+ cells. Those who donated were healthy HIV-negative adults, with no recent acute infections or vaccinations reported. It was around 190 ng DNA, 30,000 or so T cell genomes, that sorted-subset replicate PCRs used. Only in-frame clones appear in the TCRdb table, and some are missing; sequencing was by immunoSEQ multiplex PCR. The sample includes about 2 million clones, about 94% of them seen just once. This sample is drawn from a study of shared clonotypes between healthy human individuals. Study outcomes and limitations: Roughly 5% of naive CD4 clonotypes were common to several donors.

The sequenced material came from naive CD8+ T cells sorted from blood. The sequence derives from a man aged 18 to 29 in good health.

CDR3 amino acids: CATRGGRSSYEQYF. The CDR3 nucleotides read TGTGCCACCAGAGGGGGCCGTAGCTCCTACGAGCAGTACTTC. J is TRBJ2-7 and V is TRBV28; 7 bases line up with TRBD1. The CDR3 sequence is 14 residues long. Germline loops: CDR1 MDHEN, CDR2 SYDVKM. Germline trimming cut 10 bases from V and 0 bases from J; bases unmatched to any gene: 9.